Each of the 22 T cell receptor beta chains below was sequenced from the same sample in a study of OX40 agonist ivuxolimab in advanced cancers. Sequenced by immunoSEQ multiplex PCR; TCRdb stores in-frame clones only, minus some. The top ten clones hold 14% of a sample with about 81,000 clones, about 92% of them seen once. Sequencing used CD4+ or CD8+ T cells sorted from blood, obtained in a trial of the OX40 agonist ivuxolimab. The receptors shown here come from an adult with an advanced solid tumor such as melanoma, head and neck, liver or kidney cancer.

This clone was counted between two and nine times. V is TRBV7-9 and J is TRBJ1-1; D is uncertain. Germline V gene data show CDR1 as SEHNR and CDR2 as FQNEAQ (reference sequence). CDR3 size: 13 residues. V lost 3 bases and J 3 bases, leaving 8 bases between the germline ends. The CDR3 is CASSFPRDTEAFF. The CDR3, as DNA: TGTGCCAGCAGCTTTCCTCGGGACACTGAAGCTTTCTTT.

This clone was seen repeatedly, ten times or more. The chain uses TRBV9 and TRBJ1-1; D remains unclear. The germline V and J ends were trimmed by 4 bases and 2 bases, with 9 bases remaining between them. This CDR3 comprises 13 residues. Per germline, CDR1 SGDLS and CDR2 YYNGEE. CDR3 DNA sequence: TGTGCCAGCAGCACGACCCCCAACACTGAAGCTTTCTTT. The encoded protein is CASSTTPNTEAFF. The full variable domain, its missing parts supplied by reference TRBV9 and TRBJ1-1, is DSGVTQTPKHLITATGQRVTLRCSPRSGDLSVYWYQQSLDQGLQFLIQYYNGEERAKGNILERFSAQQFPDLHSELNLSSLELGDSALYFCASSTTPNTEAFFGQGTRLTVV.

The chain links TRBV18 to TRBJ2-7, with unresolved D. CDR1 KGHSH and CDR2 LQKENI come from the germline V gene. The CDR3 has 13 residues. The V end was cut by 2 bases, the J end by 3 bases, with 8 bases between. CDR3 region: CASSPERFYEQYF. Here the CDR3 DNA reads TGTGCCAGCTCACCAGAACGGTTCTACGAGCAGTACTTC.

This rearrangement joins TRBV5-8 to TRBJ1-2, with D unclear. CDR1 and CDR2 from the germline V gene are SGHTS and YDEGEE. This CDR3 has 16 amino acids. The V end lost 4 bases, the J end lost 8 bases, and 24 bases lay between the germline ends. The CDR3 DNA sequence: TGTGCCAGCAGCCCTCGAGAGCATCGGCCCCTTTGGGGCTACACCTTC. It codes for CASSPREHRPLWGYTF.

The V and J genes are TRBV27 and TRBJ2-7; D is unclear. Looked up from germline, CDR1 is MNHEY and CDR2 is SMNVEV (reference sequence). V was cut by 0 bases and J by 5 bases, with 5 bases left in between. The CDR3 covers 12 residues. The CDR3 spells CASSLSMNEQYF. CDR3 in DNA: TGTGCCAGCAGTTTATCGATGAACGAGCAGTACTTC.

This rearrangement joins TRBV27 to TRBJ2-2; D not resolved. This CDR3 region has 14 residues. The germline gives CDR1 MNHEY, CDR2 SMNVEV (reference sequence). Trimming cost V 3 bases and J 7 bases, with 12 bases left between them. The CDR3, as DNA: TGTGCCAGCAGTTTTAGGACCCTGGGCGGGGAGCTGTTTTTT. Translating gives CASSFRTLGGELFF.

The CDR3 DNA reads TGCGCCAGCAGTGAGTCGGGAGCAATCTACGAGCAGTACTTC. Protein product: CASSESGAIYEQYF. V usage is TRBV10-2 and J usage is TRBJ2-7, with D possibly matching TRBD2 (5 bases). CDR1 and CDR2 (germline): WSHSY, SAAADI. Trimming removed 0 bases from V and 3 bases from J, with 9 bases in between. The CDR3 runs 14 residues.

The V gene is TRBV2, the J gene TRBJ2-1, with TRBD1 matching over 7 bases. Germline V CDR1 and CDR2: SNHLY, FYNNEI. The CDR3 is made up of 13 amino acids. Trimming removed 9 bases from V and 6 bases from J; junction bases left unmatched: 8. CDR3 DNA sequence: TGTGCCAGTTATACAGGGGTCCGCAATGAGCAGTTCTTC. Encoded protein: CASYTGVRNEQFF.

The J gene is TRBJ1-1, the V gene TRBV27, with D possibly matching TRBD1 (5 bases). This CDR3 comprises 14 residues. Deletions cut 4 bases from V and 4 bases from J, with 13 bases between. Germline CDR1 and CDR2: MNHEY and SMNVEV (reference sequence). CDR3 region: CASSWEGAGTEAFF. The CDR3 DNA follows: TGTGCCAGCAGTTGGGAAGGGGCAGGCACTGAAGCTTTCTTT.

The rearrangement uses TRBV28 and TRBJ1-2; 8 nucleotides match TRBD1. The J segment lost 4 bases and the V segment lost 3 bases, leaving 4 bases of the junction unmatched. The CDR3 length is 14 residues. Germline CDR1 MDHEN, CDR2 SYDVKM. The CDR3 DNA sequence: TGTGCCAGCAGTTTTTCGGACAGGGTCTATGGCTACACCTTC. The encoded protein is CASSFSDRVYGYTF.

The V gene is TRBV13, the J gene TRBJ2-3; 10 nucleotides align to TRBD1. J was trimmed by 3 bases and V by 8 bases; bases with no gene match: 11. Germline CDR1 reads PRHDT; CDR2 reads FYEKMQ (reference sequence). The CDR3 length is 16 residues. As DNA, the CDR3 is TGTGCCAGCGGATGGACAGGGGGGTCGTCGACAGATACGCAGTATTTT. Translated: CASGWTGGSSTDTQYF.

The chain carries TRBV7-2 and TRBJ2-5; TRBD2 matches 13 bases. After removal of 2 bases from V and 1 base from J, the junction contained 7 bases not matched to a gene. The CDR3 has 18 residues. Germline CDR1 SGHTA, CDR2 FQGNSA. The CDR3, as DNA: TGTGCCAGCAGCTTAACGACGAGACTAGCGGGGGGCCAAGAGACCCAGTACTTC. This sequence encodes CASSLTTRLAGGQETQYF.

This clone was counted a single time. This sequence joins TRBV7-9 and TRBJ2-7, with TRBD2 matching over 7 bases. V trimming: 5 bases; J trimming: 3 bases; junction bases outside the gene matches: 13. The CDR3 consists of 16 residues. CDR1 is SEHNR, CDR2 FQNEAQ, per germline (reference sequence). CDR3 residues: CASSPIGGAGHYEQYF. CDR3 bases: TGTGCCAGCAGCCCTATTGGTGGAGCGGGGCACTACGAGCAGTACTTC.

In its sample, this clone was seen once. The chain joins TRBV7-9 to TRBJ2-5; 13 nucleotides agree with TRBD2. The ends lost 8 bases at V and 2 bases at J; junction bases unmatched: 5. The CDR3 extends over 15 amino acids. Per the germline V gene, CDR1 is SEHNR and CDR2 is FQNEAQ (reference sequence). CDR3 sequence: CASSRGLAGQETQYF. The CDR3, as DNA: TGTGCCAGCTCTAGGGGACTAGCGGGGCAAGAGACCCAGTACTTC.

The chain combines TRBV5-4 with TRBJ2-3; no clear D. The V gene's germline CDR1 is SGHNT and CDR2 YYREEE (reference sequence). The CDR3 contains 12 residues. With 3 bases removed from V and 2 bases from J, the gap between germline ends came to 4 bases. CDR3 sequence reads: CASSYHTDTQYF. Written as DNA, the CDR3 is TGTGCCAGCAGCTATCACACAGATACGCAGTATTTT.

The chain recombines TRBV9 with TRBJ1-4, with D perhaps matching TRBD1 (6 bases). The V and J ends lost 4 bases and 8 bases respectively, with 21 bases between them. CDR3 length: 16 amino acids. Germline V gene sequence: CDR1 SGDLS, CDR2 YYNGEE. CDR3 nucleotides: TGTGCCAGCAGCCTCGATGAGACATGGACAGCCGAAAAACTGTTTTTT. Translated, it gives CASSLDETWTAEKLFF.

V gene TRBV28 combines with J gene TRBJ1-2; a weak D match, TRBD1 (5 bases). The CDR3 has 15 amino acids. Germline CDR1 reads MDHEN; CDR2 reads SYDVKM. Trimming stripped 3 bases from V and 4 bases from J, with 15 bases between. In DNA form, the CDR3 reads TGTGCCAGCAGTTTTGAAGGGACTCGGGGCTATGGCTACACCTTC. It encodes CASSFEGTRGYGYTF.

The J gene is TRBJ2-1, the V gene TRBV28; the D gene is possibly TRBD2 (5 bases). The germline CDR1 and CDR2 sequences are MDHEN and SYDVKM. Between the trimmed V and J ends, which lost 3 bases and 4 bases, there was a span of 13 bases. The CDR3 is 15 residues long. The CDR3 DNA reads as TGTGCCAGCAGTTTGGTGAGCGGAACTTACAATGAGCAGTTCTTC. As protein: CASSLVSGTYNEQFF.

The chain employs TRBV6-1 and TRBJ1-2, with 9 bases fitting TRBD1. The V gene's germline CDR1 is MNHNS and CDR2 SASEGT. The V segment lost 4 bases and the J segment 4 bases; nucleotides outside the gene matches: 13. This CDR3 contains 17 residues. The CDR3 DNA sequence: TGTGCCAGCAGTGGTAGGGACAGGGCATCGGCGAGCTATGGCTACACCTTC. Amino acid sequence: CASSGRDRASASYGYTF.

The rearrangement links TRBV5-1 to TRBJ2-2; 8 bases fit TRBD1. The CDR3 loop spans 18 amino acids. V trimming: 3 bases; J trimming: 5 bases; junction bases outside the gene matches: 15. The V gene's germline CDR1 is SGHRS and CDR2 YFSETQ. The CDR3 loop is CASSYWFGTGYDTGELFF. CDR3 sequence (DNA): TGCGCCAGCAGCTATTGGTTCGGGACAGGCTACGATACCGGGGAGCTGTTTTTT. Combining the CDR3 with reference TRBV5-1 and TRBJ2-2 gives the whole variable domain KAGVTQTPRYLIKTRGQQVTLSCSPISGHRSVSWYQQTPGQGLQFLFEYFSETQRNKGNFPGRFSGRQFSNSRSEMNVSTLELGDSALYLCASSYWFGTGYDTGELFFGEGSRLTVL.

This clone was picked up one time. The J gene is TRBJ2-7, the V gene TRBV5-8, with D possibly TRBD1 on 6 matching bases. V lost 3 bases and J 1 base, leaving 11 bases between the germline ends. CDR1 and CDR2 from the germline V gene are SGHTS and YDEGEE. The CDR3 is 14 residues long. The chain's CDR3 is CASSSLGGSYEQYF. CDR3 coding DNA: TGTGCCAGCAGCTCGCTAGGGGGATCCTACGAGCAGTACTTC.

This clone was seen only a few times. The CDR3 nucleotides read TGCGCCAGCAGCCAGGGGCCCTACGAGCAGTACTTC. Protein: CASSQGPYEQYF. This rearrangement joins TRBV4-1 to TRBJ2-7, with a weak D call TRBD1 (5 bases). The V gene's germline CDR1 is MGHRA and CDR2 YSYEKL. Deletions cut 3 bases from V and 2 bases from J, with 5 bases between. The CDR3 sequence is 12 residues long.